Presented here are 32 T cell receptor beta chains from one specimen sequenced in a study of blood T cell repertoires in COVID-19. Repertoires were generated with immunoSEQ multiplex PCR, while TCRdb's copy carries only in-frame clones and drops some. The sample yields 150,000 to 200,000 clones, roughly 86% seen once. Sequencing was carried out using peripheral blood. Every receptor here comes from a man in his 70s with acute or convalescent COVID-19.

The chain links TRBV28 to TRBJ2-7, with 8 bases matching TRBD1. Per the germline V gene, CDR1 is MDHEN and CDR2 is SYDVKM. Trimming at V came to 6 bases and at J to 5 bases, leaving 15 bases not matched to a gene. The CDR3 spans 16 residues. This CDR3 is CASSPQWAGGFDEQYF. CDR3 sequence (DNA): TGTGCCAGCAGCCCCCAATGGGCAGGGGGCTTCGACGAGCAGTACTTC. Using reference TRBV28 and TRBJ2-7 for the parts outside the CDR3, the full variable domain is DVKVTQSSRYLVKRTGEKVFLECVQDMDHENMFWYRQDPGLGLRLIYFSYDVKMKEKGDIPEGYSVSREKKERFSLILESASTNQTSMYLCASSPQWAGGFDEQYFGPGTRLTVT.

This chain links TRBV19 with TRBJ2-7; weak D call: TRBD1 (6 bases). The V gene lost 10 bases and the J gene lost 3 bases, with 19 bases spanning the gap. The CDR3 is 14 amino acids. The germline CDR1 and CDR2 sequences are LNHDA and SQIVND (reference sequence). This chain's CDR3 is CATRRDTLYYEQYF. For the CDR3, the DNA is TGTGCCACCCGCCGGGACACCCTCTACTACGAGCAGTACTTC.

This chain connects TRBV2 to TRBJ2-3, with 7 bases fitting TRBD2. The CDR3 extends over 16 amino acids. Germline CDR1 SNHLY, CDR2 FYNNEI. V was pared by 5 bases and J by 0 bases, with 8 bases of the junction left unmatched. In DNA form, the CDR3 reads TGTGCCAGCAGTCTCACCCGGGGGGAGAGCACAGATACGCAGTATTTT. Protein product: CASSLTRGESTDTQYF.

CDR3 coding DNA: TGTGCCAGCGCCGAGGGGACCGGACTAGCCGCGCAGGATGAGCAGTTCTTC. This gives the protein CASAEGTGLAAQDEQFF. This chain connects TRBV2 to TRBJ2-1; TRBD2 agrees at 8 bases. The germline CDR1 and CDR2 sequences are SNHLY and FYNNEI. The CDR3 covers 17 residues. The V segment lost 8 bases and the J segment 8 bases; nucleotides outside the gene matches: 20.

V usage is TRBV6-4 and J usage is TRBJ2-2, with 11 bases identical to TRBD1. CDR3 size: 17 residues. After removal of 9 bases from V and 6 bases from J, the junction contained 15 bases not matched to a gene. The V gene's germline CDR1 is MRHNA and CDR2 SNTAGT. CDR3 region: CARGQGAFEIPAGELFF. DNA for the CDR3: TGTGCCAGAGGACAGGGGGCGTTCGAAATCCCGGCCGGGGAGCTGTTTTTT.

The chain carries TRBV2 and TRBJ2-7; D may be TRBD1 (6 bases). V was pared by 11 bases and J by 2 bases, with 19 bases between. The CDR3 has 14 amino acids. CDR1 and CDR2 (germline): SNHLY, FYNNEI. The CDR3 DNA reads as TGTGCCTCAAGACAGGAACAGGGTGCCTACGAGCAGTACTTC. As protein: CASRQEQGAYEQYF. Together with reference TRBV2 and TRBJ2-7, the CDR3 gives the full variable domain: EPEVTQTPSHQVTQMGQEVILRCVPISNHLYFYWYRQILGQKVEFLVSFYNNEISEKSEIFDDQFSVERPDGSNFTLKIRSTKLEDSAMYFCASRQEQGAYEQYFGPGTRLTVT.

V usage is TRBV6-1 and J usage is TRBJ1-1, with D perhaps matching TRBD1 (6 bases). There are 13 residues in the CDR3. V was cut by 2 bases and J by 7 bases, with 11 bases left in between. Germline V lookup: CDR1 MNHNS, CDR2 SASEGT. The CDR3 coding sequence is TGTGCCAGCAGTGAATGGACAGTAAGTGAAGCTTTCTTT. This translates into CASSEWTVSEAFF.

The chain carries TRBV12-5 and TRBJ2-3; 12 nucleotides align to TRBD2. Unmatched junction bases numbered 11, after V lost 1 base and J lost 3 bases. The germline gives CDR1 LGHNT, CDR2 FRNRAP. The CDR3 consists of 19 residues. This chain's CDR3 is CASGLASPQTSGRTDTQYF. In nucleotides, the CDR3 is TGTGCTAGTGGTTTGGCCTCCCCGCAAACTAGCGGGAGGACAGATACGCAGTATTTT.

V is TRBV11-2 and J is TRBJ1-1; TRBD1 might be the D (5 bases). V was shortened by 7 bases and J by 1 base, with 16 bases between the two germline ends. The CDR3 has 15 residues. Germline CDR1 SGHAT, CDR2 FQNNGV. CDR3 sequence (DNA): TGTGCCAGCACCTGGAGCCGCGGGGCGAACACTGAAGCTTTCTTT. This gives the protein CASTWSRGANTEAFF.

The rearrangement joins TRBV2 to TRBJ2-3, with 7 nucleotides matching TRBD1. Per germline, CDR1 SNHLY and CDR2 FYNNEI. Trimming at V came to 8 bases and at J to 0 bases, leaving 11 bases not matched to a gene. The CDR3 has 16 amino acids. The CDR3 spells CASLPRGHFSTDTQYF. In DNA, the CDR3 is TGTGCCAGCCTACCAAGGGGGCATTTCAGCACAGATACGCAGTATTTT.

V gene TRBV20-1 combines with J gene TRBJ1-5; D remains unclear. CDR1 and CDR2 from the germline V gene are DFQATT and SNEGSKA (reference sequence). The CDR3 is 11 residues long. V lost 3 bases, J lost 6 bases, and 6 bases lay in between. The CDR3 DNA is TGCAGTGCTAGTTTCAGTCAGCCCCAGCATTTT. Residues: CSASFSQPQHF.

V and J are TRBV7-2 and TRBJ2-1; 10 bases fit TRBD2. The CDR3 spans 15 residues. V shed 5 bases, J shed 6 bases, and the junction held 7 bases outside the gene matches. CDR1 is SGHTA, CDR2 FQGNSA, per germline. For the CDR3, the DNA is TGTGCCAGCAGCCTTACTAGCGGGGTCTCCAATGAGCAGTTCTTC. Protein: CASSLTSGVSNEQFF.

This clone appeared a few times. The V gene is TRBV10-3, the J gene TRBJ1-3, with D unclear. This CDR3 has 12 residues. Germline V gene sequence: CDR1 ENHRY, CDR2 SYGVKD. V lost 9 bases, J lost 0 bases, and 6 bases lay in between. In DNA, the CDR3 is TGTGCCATACAGAGCTCTGGAAACACCATATATTTT. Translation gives CAIQSSGNTIYF.

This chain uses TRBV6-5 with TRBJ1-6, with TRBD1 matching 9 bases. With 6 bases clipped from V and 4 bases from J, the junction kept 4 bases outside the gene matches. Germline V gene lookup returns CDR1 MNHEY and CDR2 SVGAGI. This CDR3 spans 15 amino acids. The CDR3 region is CASSPGQGYNSPLHF. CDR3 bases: TGTGCCAGCAGCCCCGGACAGGGGTATAATTCACCCCTCCACTTT.

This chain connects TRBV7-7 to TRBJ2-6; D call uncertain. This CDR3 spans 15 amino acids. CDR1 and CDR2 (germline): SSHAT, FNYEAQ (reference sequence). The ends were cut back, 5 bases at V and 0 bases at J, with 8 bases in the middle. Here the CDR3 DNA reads TGTGCCAGCAGCCTTAGTATCTCTGGGGCCAACGTCCTGACTTTC. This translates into CASSLSISGANVLTF.

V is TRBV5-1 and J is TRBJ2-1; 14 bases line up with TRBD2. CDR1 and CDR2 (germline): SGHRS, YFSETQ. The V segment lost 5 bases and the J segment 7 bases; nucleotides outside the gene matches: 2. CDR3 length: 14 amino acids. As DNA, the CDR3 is TGCGCCAGCAGGACTAGCGGGAGGGGGAATGAGCAGTTCTTC. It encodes CASRTSGRGNEQFF.

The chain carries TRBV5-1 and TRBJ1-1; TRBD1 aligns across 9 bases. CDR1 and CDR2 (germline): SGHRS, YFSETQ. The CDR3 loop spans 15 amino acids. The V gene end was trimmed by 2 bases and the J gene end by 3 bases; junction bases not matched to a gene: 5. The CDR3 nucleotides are TGCGCCAGCAGCTTTACAGGGGGCGTGTACACTGAAGCTTTCTTT. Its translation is CASSFTGGVYTEAFF.

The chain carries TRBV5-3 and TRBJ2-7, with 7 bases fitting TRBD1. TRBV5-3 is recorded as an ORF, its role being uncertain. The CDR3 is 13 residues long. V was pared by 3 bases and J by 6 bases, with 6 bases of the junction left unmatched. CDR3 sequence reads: CARSSRQGGEQYF. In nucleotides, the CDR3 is TGTGCCAGAAGCTCGAGACAGGGCGGCGAGCAGTACTTC.

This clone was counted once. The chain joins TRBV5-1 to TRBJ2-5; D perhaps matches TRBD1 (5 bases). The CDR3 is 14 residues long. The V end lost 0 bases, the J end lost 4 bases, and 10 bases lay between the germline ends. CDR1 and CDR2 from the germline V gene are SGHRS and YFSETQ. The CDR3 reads CASSLEGRVETQYF. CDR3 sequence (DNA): TGCGCCAGCAGCTTGGAGGGCAGGGTAGAGACCCAGTACTTC.

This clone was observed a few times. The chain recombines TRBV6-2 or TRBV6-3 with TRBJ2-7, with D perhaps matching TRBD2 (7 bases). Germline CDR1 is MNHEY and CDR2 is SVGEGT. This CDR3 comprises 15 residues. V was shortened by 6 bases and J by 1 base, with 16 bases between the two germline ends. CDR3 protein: CASSRQQGGSYEQYF. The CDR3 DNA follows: TGTGCCAGCAGCCGACAACAGGGAGGGTCCTACGAGCAGTACTTC.

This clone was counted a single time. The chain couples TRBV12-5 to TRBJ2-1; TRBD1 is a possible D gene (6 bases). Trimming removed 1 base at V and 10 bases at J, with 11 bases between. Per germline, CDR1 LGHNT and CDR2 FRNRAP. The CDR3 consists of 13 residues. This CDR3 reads CASGLAQGREQFF. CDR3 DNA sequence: TGTGCTAGTGGTTTGGCACAGGGTCGGGAGCAGTTCTTC.

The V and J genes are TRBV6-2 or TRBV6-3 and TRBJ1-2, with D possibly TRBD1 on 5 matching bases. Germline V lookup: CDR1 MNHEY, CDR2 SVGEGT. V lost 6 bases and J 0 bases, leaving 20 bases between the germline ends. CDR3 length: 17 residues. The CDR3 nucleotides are TGTGCCAGCAGCGCCTCCGCGGGGCGGGCAGCTAACTATGGCTACACCTTC. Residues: CASSASAGRAANYGYTF.

The CDR3 coding sequence is TGTGCCAGCTCCCGGACAGGGGCGATGAACACTGAAGCTTTCTTT. Translated, it gives CASSRTGAMNTEAFF. J is TRBJ1-1 and V is TRBV18; 9 bases are shared with TRBD1. This CDR3 spans 15 amino acids. J gave up 0 bases and V 6 bases, and 5 bases lay outside the gene matches. CDR1 and CDR2 from the germline V gene are KGHSH and LQKENI.

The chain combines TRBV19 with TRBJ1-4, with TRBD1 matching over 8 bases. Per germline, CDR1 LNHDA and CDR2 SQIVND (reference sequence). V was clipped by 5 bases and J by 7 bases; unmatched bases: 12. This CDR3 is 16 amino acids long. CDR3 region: CASSPYRGSSPEKLFF. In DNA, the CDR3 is TGTGCCAGTAGTCCATACAGGGGGTCGAGTCCTGAAAAACTGTTTTTT.

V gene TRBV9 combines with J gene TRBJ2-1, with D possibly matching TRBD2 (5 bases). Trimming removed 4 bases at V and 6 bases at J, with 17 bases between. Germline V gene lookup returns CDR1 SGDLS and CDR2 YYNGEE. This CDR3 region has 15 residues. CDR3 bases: TGTGCCAGCAGCCCCCACGGAGGAAGGGTCAATGAGCAGTTCTTC. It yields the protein CASSPHGGRVNEQFF. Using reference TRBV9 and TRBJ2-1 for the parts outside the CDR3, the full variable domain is DSGVTQTPKHLITATGQRVTLRCSPRSGDLSVYWYQQSLDQGLQFLIQYYNGEERAKGNILERFSAQQFPDLHSELNLSSLELGDSALYFCASSPHGGRVNEQFFGPGTRLTVL.

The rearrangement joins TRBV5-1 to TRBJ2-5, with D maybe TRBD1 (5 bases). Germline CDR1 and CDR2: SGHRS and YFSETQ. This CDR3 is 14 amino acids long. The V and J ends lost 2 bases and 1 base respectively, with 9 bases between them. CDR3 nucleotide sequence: TGCGCCAGCAGCTTAGGACACCTCCAAGAGACCCAGTACTTC. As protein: CASSLGHLQETQYF. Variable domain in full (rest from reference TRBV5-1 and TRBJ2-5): KAGVTQTPRYLIKTRGQQVTLSCSPISGHRSVSWYQQTPGQGLQFLFEYFSETQRNKGNFPGRFSGRQFSNSRSEMNVSTLELGDSALYLCASSLGHLQETQYFGPGTRLLVL.

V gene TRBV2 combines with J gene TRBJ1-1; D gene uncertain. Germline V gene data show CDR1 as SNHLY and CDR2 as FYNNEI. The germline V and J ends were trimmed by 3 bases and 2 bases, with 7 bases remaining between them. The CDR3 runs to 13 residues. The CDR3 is CASSDVSNTEAFF. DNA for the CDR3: TGTGCCAGCAGTGACGTGAGCAACACTGAAGCTTTCTTT.

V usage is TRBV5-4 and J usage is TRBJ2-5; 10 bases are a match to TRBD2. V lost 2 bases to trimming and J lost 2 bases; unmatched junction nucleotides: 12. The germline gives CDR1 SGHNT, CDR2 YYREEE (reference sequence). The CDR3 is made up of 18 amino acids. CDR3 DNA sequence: TGTGCCAGCAGCTTTCCTCTAAGGGTAGCGGGGGGACAAGAGACCCAGTACTTC. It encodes CASSFPLRVAGGQETQYF.

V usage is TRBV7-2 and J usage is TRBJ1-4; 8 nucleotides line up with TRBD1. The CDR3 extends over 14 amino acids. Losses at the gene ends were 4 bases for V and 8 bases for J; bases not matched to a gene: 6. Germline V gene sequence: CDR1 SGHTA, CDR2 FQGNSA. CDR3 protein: CASSWQGAPEKLFF. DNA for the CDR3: TGTGCCAGCAGCTGGCAGGGGGCGCCCGAAAAACTGTTTTTT.

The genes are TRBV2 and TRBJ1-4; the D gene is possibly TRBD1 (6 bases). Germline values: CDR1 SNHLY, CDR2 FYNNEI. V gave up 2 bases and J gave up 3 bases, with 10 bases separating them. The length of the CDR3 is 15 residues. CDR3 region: CASSEKGGANEKLFF. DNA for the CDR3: TGTGCCAGCAGTGAAAAGGGGGGGGCTAATGAAAAACTGTTTTTT.

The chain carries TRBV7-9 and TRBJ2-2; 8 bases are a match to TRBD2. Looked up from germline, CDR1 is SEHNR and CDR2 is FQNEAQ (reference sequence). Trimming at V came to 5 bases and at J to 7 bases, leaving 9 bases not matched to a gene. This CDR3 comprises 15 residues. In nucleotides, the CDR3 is TGTGCCAGCAGCACAATGAGCGGGGGAGGCGGGGAGCTGTTTTTT. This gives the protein CASSTMSGGGGELFF. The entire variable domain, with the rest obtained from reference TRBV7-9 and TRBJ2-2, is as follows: DTGVSQNPRHKITKRGQNVTFRCDPISEHNRLYWYRQTLGQGPEFLTYFQNEAQLEKSRLLSDRFSAERPKGSFSTLEIQRTEQGDSAMYLCASSTMSGGGGELFFGEGSRLTVL.

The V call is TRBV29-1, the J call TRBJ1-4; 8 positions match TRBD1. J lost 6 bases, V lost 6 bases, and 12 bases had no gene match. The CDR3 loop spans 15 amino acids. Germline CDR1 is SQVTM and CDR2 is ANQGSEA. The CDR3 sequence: CSVRVVGTGDEKLFF. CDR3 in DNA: TGCAGCGTAAGAGTTGTAGGGACAGGAGATGAAAAACTGTTTTTT.